This is a list of T cell receptor beta chains from one sample in a study of blood T cell repertoires in COVID-19. Generated by immunoSEQ multiplex PCR, the TCRdb table keeps only in-frame clones and is missing some. The sample records around 84,000 clones, about 80% being singletons. Sequenced sample: peripheral blood. These receptor sequences come from a woman aged 40 to 49 with active or convalescent COVID-19. CDR3s include the opening cysteine and the closing phenylalanine or tryptophan. A D gene is named only where the DNA matches it firmly. Rows may omit the clone size; those that give it use once, few, many or a size class.

j_call | clone_size | d_call | v_call | cdr3_nt | cdr3_aa
TRBJ1-3 | NA | NA | TRBV5-1 | TGCGCCAGCAGACAGAGAGACTCTGGAAACACCATATATTTT | CASRQRDSGNTIYF
TRBJ2-7 | NA | NA | TRBV30 | TGTGCCTGGAGTAAGGGGTCCGAGCAGTACTTC | CAWSKGSEQYF
TRBJ1-4 | NA | NA | TRBV27 | TGTGCCAGCAGTTTCGGGGGGGGGCACGAAAAACTGTTTTTT | CASSFGGGHEKLFF
TRBJ2-2 | NA | NA | TRBV24-1 | TGTGCCACCAGTGACGTCACCGGGGAGCTGTTTTTT | CATSDVTGELFF
TRBJ2-7 | NA | TRBD1 | TRBV10-3 | TGTGCCATCAGTGGTGCAGGGGGCGGGTACGAGCAGTACTTC | CAISGAGGGYEQYF
TRBJ1-2 | NA | NA | TRBV3-1/TRBV3-2 | TGTGCCAGCAGCCAGGGGGCAGTTGGCTACACCTTC | CASSQGAVGYTF
TRBJ2-5 | NA | TRBD2 | TRBV2 | TGTGCCAGCAAGGCGGGAGCCCAAGAGACCCAGTACTTC | CASKAGAQETQYF
TRBJ1-1 | NA | NA | TRBV12-3/TRBV12-4 | TGTGCCATTCTAGGGGCGCGACCCTTTGAAGCTTTCTTT | CAILGARPFEAFF
TRBJ1-2 | few | NA | TRBV27 | TGTGCCAGCAGTCCCCTGGGGGCTGGCTATGGCTACACCTTC | CASSPLGAGYGYTF
TRBJ1-6 | NA | TRBD1 | TRBV9 | TGTGCCAGCAGCGTAGGCAGGGGGCATGGGAGTTCACCCCTCCACTTT | CASSVGRGHGSSPLHF
TRBJ2-7 | NA | NA | TRBV5-1 | TGCGCCAGCAGCTTGGCCGAGGGAAACTACGAGCAGTACTTC | CASSLAEGNYEQYF